This section outlines one TCR beta chain sequence together with its context. These data belong to a study of shared clonotypes between healthy human individuals. Study in general: The people who gave samples were a couple of women and a few men aged 18 to 49.

Input per replicate PCR of unsorted PBMC was about 270 ng DNA, corresponding to tens of thousands of T cell genomes. Original analysis: Junction-only sequences without quality scores came from ImmunoSEQ, so filtering differed. Some clones are missing from TCRdb's copy, which holds only in-frame ones; the method was immunoSEQ multiplex PCR. That table gives V, J and clone size, and the DNA gave D and trimming. The sample has more than 400,000 clones, around 73% seen once. Germline assignment: CDR1 SGHAT and CDR2 FQNNGV. This CDR3 comprises 15 residues. The ends were cut back, 5 bases at V and 2 bases at J, with 14 bases in the middle. For genomic DNA, unsorted samples relied on roughly 100 million PBMCs.

This receptor was identified in a woman aged 40 to 50 in good health. Some clones in this sample may be carry-over from other donors' samples. The rearrangement links TRBV11-2 to TRBJ2-3; TRBD2 is a possible D gene (6 bases). What was sequenced was PBMCs. CDR3 sequence (DNA): TGTGCCAGCAGCACCCTGGGACTTATCACAGATACGCAGTATTTT. Translating gives CASSTLGLITDTQYF.